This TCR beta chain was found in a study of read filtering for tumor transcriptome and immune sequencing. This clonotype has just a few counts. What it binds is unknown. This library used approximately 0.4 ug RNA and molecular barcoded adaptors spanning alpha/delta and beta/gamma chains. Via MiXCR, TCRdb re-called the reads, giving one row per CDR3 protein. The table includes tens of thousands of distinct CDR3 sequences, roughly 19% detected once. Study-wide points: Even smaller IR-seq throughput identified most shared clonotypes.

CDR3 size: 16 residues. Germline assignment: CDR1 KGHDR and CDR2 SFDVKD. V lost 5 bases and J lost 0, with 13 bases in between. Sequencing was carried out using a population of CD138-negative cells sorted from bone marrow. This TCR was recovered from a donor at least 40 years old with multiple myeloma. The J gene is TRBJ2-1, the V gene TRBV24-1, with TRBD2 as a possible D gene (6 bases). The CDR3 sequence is CATSGLAASSYNEQFF. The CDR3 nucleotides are TGTGCCACCAGTGGGTTAGCGGCCAGCTCCTACAATGAGCAGTTCTTC.